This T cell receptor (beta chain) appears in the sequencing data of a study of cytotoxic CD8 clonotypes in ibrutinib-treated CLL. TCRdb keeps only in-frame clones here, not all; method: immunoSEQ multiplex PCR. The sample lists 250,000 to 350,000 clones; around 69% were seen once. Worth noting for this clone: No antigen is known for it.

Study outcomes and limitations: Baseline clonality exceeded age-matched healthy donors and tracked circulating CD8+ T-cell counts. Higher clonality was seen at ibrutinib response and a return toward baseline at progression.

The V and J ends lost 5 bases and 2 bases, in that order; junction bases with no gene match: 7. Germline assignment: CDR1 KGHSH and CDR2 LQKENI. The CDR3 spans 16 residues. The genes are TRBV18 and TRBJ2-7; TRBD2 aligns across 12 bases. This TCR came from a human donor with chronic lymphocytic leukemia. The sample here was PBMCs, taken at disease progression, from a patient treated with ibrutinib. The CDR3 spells CASSAALAGGAYEQYF. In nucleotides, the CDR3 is TGTGCCAGCTCAGCAGCACTAGCGGGAGGAGCCTACGAGCAGTACTTC.